A selection of T cell receptor beta chains follows, all from one sample in a study of T-cell reconstitution after alpha-beta-depleted transplantation in children. TCRdb called the PCR reads again in MiXCR, with one record for every CDR3 protein. The sample includes approximately 1,000,000 distinct CDR3 sequences, 25% to 35% seen only once; the top ten take approximately 30%. The starting material was PBMCs, mostly from graft donor cells, obtained 360 days after TCRalphabeta/CD19-depleted stem cell transplant. The receptors here all came from a boy under three years old who had a stem cell transplant for SCID, so the T cells may come from the graft donor. The CDR3 runs from the conserved cysteine through the conserved F or W. The order of the fields is D gene, V gene, clone size, J gene, CDR3 protein, CDR3 DNA. The D gene is left open where the match is weak. The size entry is marked missing in some rows and otherwise reads once, few, many or a size class.

d_gene: .
v_gene: TRBV20-1
abundance: few
j_gene: TRBJ2-7
CDR3aa: CSASLAGEDEQYF
CDR3nt: TGCAGTGCATCACTAGCTGGGGAAGACGAGCAGTACTTC

d_gene: .
v_gene: TRBV2
abundance: few
j_gene: TRBJ2-2
CDR3aa: CASSDLVPGELFF
CDR3nt: TGTGCCAGCTCCGACCTGGTACCCGGGGAGCTGTTTTTT

d_gene: .
v_gene: TRBV28
abundance: few
j_gene: TRBJ1-4
CDR3aa: CASSFEVPNEKLFF
CDR3nt: TGTGCCAGCAGTTTCGAGGTACCTAATGAAAAACTGTTTTTT

d_gene: .
v_gene: TRBV5-1
abundance: few
j_gene: TRBJ2-7
CDR3aa: CASSRAGTGSYEQYF
CDR3nt: TGCGCCAGCAGCCGCGCGGGGACTGGATCCTACGAGCAGTACTTC

d_gene: .
v_gene: TRBV2
abundance: few
j_gene: TRBJ2-1
CDR3aa: CASTDGTFSINEQFF
CDR3nt: TGTGCCAGCACCGACGGGACATTCTCCATCAATGAGCAGTTCTTC

d_gene: TRBD2
v_gene: TRBV18
abundance: few
j_gene: TRBJ2-1
CDR3aa: CASSSTSGGLNEQFF
CDR3nt: TGTGCCAGCTCATCGACTAGCGGGGGCCTTAATGAGCAGTTCTTC

d_gene: .
v_gene: TRBV7-2
abundance: few
j_gene: TRBJ1-2
CDR3aa: CASRSGQFYGYTF
CDR3nt: TGTGCCAGCAGGTCCGGACAGTTCTATGGCTACACCTTC

d_gene: TRBD2
v_gene: TRBV10-2
abundance: once
j_gene: TRBJ2-1
CDR3aa: CASSEPGGESNEQFF
CDR3nt: TGCGCCAGCAGTGAGCCGGGGGGGGAAAGCAATGAGCAGTTCTTC

d_gene: TRBD1
v_gene: TRBV20-1
abundance: .
j_gene: TRBJ1-3
CDR3aa: CSARQGAKGNTIYF
CDR3nt: TGCAGTGCTAGACAGGGGGCGAAGGGAAACACCATATATTTT

d_gene: .
v_gene: TRBV5-1
abundance: few
j_gene: TRBJ2-7
CDR3aa: CASRPEAGSHEQYF
CDR3nt: TGCGCCAGCCGCCCAGAGGCAGGGAGCCACGAGCAGTACTTC

d_gene: .
v_gene: TRBV20-1
abundance: .
j_gene: TRBJ1-6
CDR3aa: CSASNRAPNSPLHF
CDR3nt: TGCAGTGCTAGTAACCGGGCCCCAAATTCACCCCTCCACTTT

d_gene: .
v_gene: TRBV10-3
abundance: few
j_gene: TRBJ1-2
CDR3aa: CAISPGIYGYTF
CDR3nt: TGTGCCATCAGCCCGGGAATCTATGGCTACACCTTC

d_gene: .
v_gene: TRBV5-1
abundance: few
j_gene: TRBJ2-3
CDR3aa: CASSGTGRQGTDTQYF
CDR3nt: TGCGCCAGCAGCGGGACCGGCAGACAGGGCACAGATACGCAGTATTTT

d_gene: TRBD2
v_gene: TRBV9
abundance: .
j_gene: TRBJ2-7
CDR3aa: CASSVGGVGPTYEQYF
CDR3nt: TGTGCCAGCAGCGTCGGGGGGGTCGGGCCTACCTACGAGCAGTACTTC

d_gene: .
v_gene: TRBV4-2
abundance: .
j_gene: TRBJ2-7
CDR3aa: CASSPTDLYEQYF
CDR3nt: TGTGCCAGCAGCCCAACGGACCTCTACGAGCAGTACTTC

d_gene: .
v_gene: TRBV9
abundance: few
j_gene: TRBJ2-2
CDR3aa: CASKPGVVTGELFF
CDR3nt: TGTGCCAGCAAACCGGGGGTCGTCACCGGGGAGCTGTTTTTT

d_gene: .
v_gene: TRBV5-5
abundance: .
j_gene: TRBJ1-4
CDR3aa: CASSLKGFEKEKLFF
CDR3nt: TGTGCCAGCAGCTTGAAAGGATTTGAAAAGGAAAAACTGTTTTTT

d_gene: TRBD1
v_gene: TRBV28
abundance: .
j_gene: TRBJ1-5
CDR3aa: CASRRQGLSNQPQHF
CDR3nt: TGTGCCAGCAGGCGACAGGGTTTGAGCAATCAGCCCCAGCATTTT

d_gene: TRBD1
v_gene: TRBV28
abundance: .
j_gene: TRBJ1-4
CDR3aa: CASSRRQGCEKLFF
CDR3nt: TGTGCCAGCAGTAGGAGACAGGGATGTGAAAAACTGTTTTTT

d_gene: .
v_gene: TRBV7-3
abundance: .
j_gene: TRBJ2-1
CDR3aa: CASSLNPHPSSYNEQFF
CDR3nt: TGTGCCAGCAGCTTAAATCCTCATCCGAGCTCCTACAATGAGCAGTTCTTC

d_gene: TRBD2
v_gene: TRBV9
abundance: .
j_gene: TRBJ2-1
CDR3aa: CASSLTGTSGSHSSYNEQFF
CDR3nt: TGTGCCAGCAGCCTTACCGGGACTAGCGGTTCGCATAGCTCCTACAATGAGCAGTTCTTC

d_gene: TRBD1
v_gene: TRBV6-2/TRBV6-3
abundance: few
j_gene: TRBJ1-2
CDR3aa: CASSRAGTGRGYTF
CDR3nt: TGTGCCAGCAGTCGCGCCGGGACAGGCCGGGGCTACACCTTC

d_gene: .
v_gene: TRBV12-3/TRBV12-4
abundance: few
j_gene: TRBJ1-2
CDR3aa: CASSLASDVYGYTF
CDR3nt: TGTGCCAGCAGTTTAGCGTCGGACGTCTATGGCTACACCTTC

d_gene: .
v_gene: TRBV7-6
abundance: many
j_gene: TRBJ2-3
CDR3aa: CASSLVGGDTQYF
CDR3nt: TGTGCCAGCAGCTTAGTAGGGGGAGATACGCAGTATTTT

d_gene: TRBD1
v_gene: TRBV7-9
abundance: .
j_gene: TRBJ1-3
CDR3aa: CASSPDRQGDSGNTIYF
CDR3nt: TGTGCCAGCAGCCCAGACCGACAGGGGGACTCTGGAAACACCATATATTTT

d_gene: TRBD1
v_gene: TRBV5-1
abundance: few
j_gene: TRBJ1-1
CDR3aa: CASSGDNRGNTEAFF
CDR3nt: TGCGCCAGCAGCGGAGACAACAGGGGTAACACTGAAGCTTTCTTT

d_gene: .
v_gene: TRBV5-1
abundance: .
j_gene: TRBJ2-2
CDR3aa: CASSLGVGQRLTGELFF
CDR3nt: TGCGCCAGCAGCTTGGGAGTAGGTCAGAGACTCACCGGGGAGCTGTTTTTT

d_gene: .
v_gene: TRBV7-3
abundance: few
j_gene: TRBJ1-1
CDR3aa: CASSLIRAVNTEAFF
CDR3nt: TGTGCCAGCAGCTTAATAAGGGCAGTGAACACTGAAGCTTTCTTT

d_gene: TRBD2
v_gene: TRBV20-1
abundance: many
j_gene: TRBJ2-1
CDR3aa: CSAAGTSGHNEQFF
CDR3nt: TGCAGTGCTGCAGGGACTAGCGGGCACAATGAGCAGTTCTTC

d_gene: .
v_gene: TRBV10-1
abundance: .
j_gene: TRBJ2-3
CDR3aa: CASSFKSTDTQYF
CDR3nt: TGCGCCAGCAGTTTCAAAAGCACAGATACGCAGTATTTT

d_gene: .
v_gene: TRBV11-2
abundance: .
j_gene: TRBJ2-7
CDR3aa: CASGGRDSYEQYF
CDR3nt: TGTGCCAGCGGTGGGCGGGACTCCTACGAGCAGTACTTC

d_gene: .
v_gene: TRBV10-3
abundance: few
j_gene: TRBJ1-1
CDR3aa: CAISSSGALTEAFF
CDR3nt: TGTGCCATCAGCTCTTCGGGGGCGCTCACTGAAGCTTTCTTT

d_gene: TRBD1
v_gene: TRBV18
abundance: .
j_gene: TRBJ2-2
CDR3aa: CASSSLRQGSGTGELFF
CDR3nt: TGTGCCAGCTCAAGCCTCCGACAGGGTTCGGGCACCGGGGAGCTGTTTTTT

d_gene: .
v_gene: TRBV9
abundance: .
j_gene: TRBJ2-3
CDR3aa: CASSAHSSDTQYF
CDR3nt: TGTGCCAGCAGCGCCCACTCGTCAGATACGCAGTATTTT

d_gene: .
v_gene: TRBV3-1
abundance: few
j_gene: TRBJ1-5
CDR3aa: CASSPWGEPQHF
CDR3nt: TGTGCCAGCAGCCCCTGGGGGGAGCCCCAGCATTTT

d_gene: .
v_gene: TRBV30
abundance: few
j_gene: TRBJ2-7
CDR3aa: CAWSVGITSYEQYF
CDR3nt: TGTGCCTGGAGTGTAGGTATCACCTCCTACGAGCAGTACTTC

d_gene: .
v_gene: TRBV19
abundance: once
j_gene: TRBJ1-1
CDR3aa: CASSIGGGPNTEAFF
CDR3nt: TGTGCCAGTAGTATTGGGGGCGGACCGAACACTGAAGCTTTCTTT

d_gene: .
v_gene: TRBV4-2
abundance: .
j_gene: TRBJ2-1
CDR3aa: CASSQDLGGIEQFF
CDR3nt: TGTGCCAGCAGCCAAGATTTGGGTGGTATCGAGCAGTTCTTC

d_gene: .
v_gene: TRBV10-2
abundance: few
j_gene: TRBJ2-1
CDR3aa: CASSEIERSRNEQFF
CDR3nt: TGCGCCAGCAGTGAGATCGAGCGTTCTCGCAATGAGCAGTTCTTC

d_gene: TRBD1
v_gene: TRBV2
abundance: .
j_gene: TRBJ1-1
CDR3aa: CASEGWDREVRAEAFF
CDR3nt: TGTGCCAGCGAAGGCTGGGACAGAGAGGTGAGGGCTGAAGCTTTCTTT

d_gene: .
v_gene: TRBV5-1
abundance: many
j_gene: TRBJ2-4
CDR3aa: CASSLTVDLAKNIQYF
CDR3nt: TGCGCCAGCAGCTTAACGGTGGACCTAGCCAAAAACATTCAGTACTTC

d_gene: .
v_gene: TRBV12-3/TRBV12-4
abundance: .
j_gene: TRBJ2-3
CDR3aa: CASSPSVAGGPTDTQYF
CDR3nt: TGTGCCAGCAGTCCTTCCGTTGCAGGGGGGCCCACAGATACGCAGTATTTT

d_gene: .
v_gene: TRBV6-5
abundance: .
j_gene: TRBJ2-3
CDR3aa: CASSYVGPGDTQYF
CDR3nt: TGTGCCAGCAGTTATGTCGGGCCGGGAGATACGCAGTATTTT

d_gene: .
v_gene: TRBV11-2
abundance: few
j_gene: TRBJ2-3
CDR3aa: CASSLLGGASSTDTQYF
CDR3nt: TGTGCCAGCAGCTTACTTGGGGGGGCGTCTAGCACAGATACGCAGTATTTT

d_gene: .
v_gene: TRBV6-6
abundance: .
j_gene: TRBJ2-3
CDR3aa: CASRSRRADTQYF
CDR3nt: TGTGCCAGCAGATCACGGCGGGCGGATACGCAGTATTTT

d_gene: .
v_gene: TRBV11-1
abundance: once
j_gene: TRBJ1-1
CDR3aa: CASGQTWGAEAFF
CDR3nt: TGTGCCAGCGGCCAAACGTGGGGGGCTGAAGCTTTCTTT

d_gene: TRBD2
v_gene: TRBV4-2
abundance: few
j_gene: TRBJ2-5
CDR3aa: CASSQDQASGVGETQYF
CDR3nt: TGTGCCAGCAGCCAAGATCAGGCTAGCGGGGTTGGGGAGACCCAGTACTTC

d_gene: .
v_gene: TRBV18
abundance: few
j_gene: TRBJ2-7
CDR3aa: CASSPIGVEQYF
CDR3nt: TGTGCCAGCTCACCAATTGGGGTTGAGCAGTACTTC

d_gene: TRBD2
v_gene: TRBV11-1
abundance: .
j_gene: TRBJ2-1
CDR3aa: CASSSGLGLAGGSSYNEQFF
CDR3nt: TGTGCCAGCAGCTCGGGGTTGGGACTAGCGGGTGGAAGCTCCTACAATGAGCAGTTCTTC

d_gene: .
v_gene: TRBV7-2
abundance: .
j_gene: TRBJ2-5
CDR3aa: CASSQGPSRETQYF
CDR3nt: TGTGCCAGCAGTCAAGGACCATCACGCGAGACCCAGTACTTC

d_gene: TRBD1
v_gene: TRBV7-8
abundance: many
j_gene: TRBJ2-5
CDR3aa: CASSLGVGTGVQETQYF
CDR3nt: TGTGCCAGCAGCTTAGGAGTTGGGACAGGGGTTCAAGAGACCCAGTACTTC

d_gene: TRBD2
v_gene: TRBV2
abundance: .
j_gene: TRBJ2-3
CDR3aa: CASVGRLAGSTDTQYF
CDR3nt: TGTGCCAGCGTTGGTAGACTAGCGGGCAGCACAGATACGCAGTATTTT

d_gene: .
v_gene: TRBV20-1
abundance: .
j_gene: TRBJ2-3
CDR3aa: CSAVREVGMAQYF
CDR3nt: TGCAGTGCTGTAAGAGAAGTAGGTATGGCGCAGTATTTT